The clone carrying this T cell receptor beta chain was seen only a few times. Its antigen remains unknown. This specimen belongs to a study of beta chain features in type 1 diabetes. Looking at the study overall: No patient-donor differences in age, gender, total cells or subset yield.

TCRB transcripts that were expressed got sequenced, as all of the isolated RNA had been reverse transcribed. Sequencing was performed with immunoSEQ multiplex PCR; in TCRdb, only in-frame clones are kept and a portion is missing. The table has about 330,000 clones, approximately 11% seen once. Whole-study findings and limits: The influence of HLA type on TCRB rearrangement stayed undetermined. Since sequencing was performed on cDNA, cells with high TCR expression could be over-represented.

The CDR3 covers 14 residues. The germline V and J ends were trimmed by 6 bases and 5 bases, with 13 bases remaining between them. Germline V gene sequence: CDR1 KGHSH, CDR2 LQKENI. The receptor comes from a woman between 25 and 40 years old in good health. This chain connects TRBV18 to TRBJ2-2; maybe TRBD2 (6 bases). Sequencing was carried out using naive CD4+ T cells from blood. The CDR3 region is CASSEGESTGELFF. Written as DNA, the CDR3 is TGTGCCAGCTCGGAGGGAGAAAGTACCGGGGAGCTGTTTTTT.